The 22 T cell receptor beta chains given below trace back to one sample, sequenced in a study of T-cell memory formation after mild COVID-19. Via MiXCR, TCRdb re-called the 5' RACE reads, giving one row per CDR3 protein. The table records roughly 99,000 distinct CDR3 sequences, around 14% of them present only once. Specimen: PBMCs or a T cell subset sorted from them (not recorded which). The receptor set was obtained from a man younger than 35 who had mild COVID-19 (a few samples of this study predate the infection). Cell type and time point are not known.

This clonotype was seen a handful of times. This chain links TRBV10-3 with TRBJ1-1; D not resolved. CDR3 length: 14 amino acids. Trimming took 2 bases from V and 6 from J, leaving 13 bases between them. Germline CDR1 and CDR2: ENHRY and SYGVKD. The CDR3 nucleotides read TGTGCCATCAGTGAGGGGGAGGGCGTCTCTGAAGCTTTCTTT. Translating it yields CAISEGEGVSEAFF.

A few counts support this clonotype. The chain has TRBV29-1 and TRBJ2-7; perhaps D is TRBD1 or TRBD2 (5 bases each). Germline V gene sequence: CDR1 SQVTM, CDR2 ANQGSEA. With 2 bases removed from V and 5 bases from J, the gap between germline ends came to 22 bases. The CDR3 is 16 amino acids. For the CDR3, the DNA is TGCAGCGTTGAATTATTGCTTGGTGGGGGTTTCAACGAGCAGTACTTC. This sequence encodes CSVELLLGGGFNEQYF.

This chain connects TRBV7-2 to TRBJ1-6, with a tentative D call TRBD1 (6 bases). Germline CDR1 and CDR2: SGHTA and FQGNSA. V lost 4 bases, J lost 5 bases, and 12 bases lay in between. CDR3 length: 15 amino acids. CDR3 protein: CASSSGAPNNSPLHF. The CDR3 DNA reads TGTGCCAGCAGCTCGGGGGCACCCAATAATTCACCCCTCCACTTT.

This rearrangement joins TRBV4-1 to TRBJ1-2, with D possibly being TRBD1 (5 bases). The ends were cut back, 1 base at V and 4 bases at J, with 19 bases in the middle. The CDR3 length is 17 residues. Germline CDR1 reads MGHRA; CDR2 reads YSYEKL. Here the CDR3 DNA reads TGCGCCAGCAGCCAAGTAGTCGAGGATCCCAGGGTCTATGGCTACACCTTC. Residues: CASSQVVEDPRVYGYTF.

This chain joins TRBV7-9 and TRBJ1-2; weak D call: TRBD1 (6 bases). V shed 5 bases and J shed 8 bases, with 15 bases lying between them. Per germline, CDR1 SEHNR and CDR2 FQNEAQ (reference sequence). This CDR3 has 13 residues. The CDR3 region has the DNA TGTGCCAGCAGCACCACAGGGCCCCTAGGCTACACCTTC. This sequence encodes CASSTTGPLGYTF. Complete variable domain (other parts from reference TRBV7-9 and TRBJ1-2): DTGVSQNPRHKITKRGQNVTFRCDPISEHNRLYWYRQTLGQGPEFLTYFQNEAQLEKSRLLSDRFSAERPKGSFSTLEIQRTEQGDSAMYLCASSTTGPLGYTFGSGTRLTVV.

This clonotype was counted a few times. The genes are TRBV15 and TRBJ1-4; TRBD1 might be the D (5 bases). The CDR3 loop spans 19 amino acids. Germline CDR1 and CDR2: LNHNV and YYDKDF (reference sequence). The V gene lost 0 bases and the J gene lost 8 bases, with 25 bases spanning the gap. This CDR3 reads CATSRDPPETGTEIEKLFF. CDR3 DNA: TGTGCCACCAGCAGAGATCCCCCGGAAACCGGGACGGAGATAGAAAAACTGTTTTTT.

The chain uses TRBV27 and TRBJ2-7; 11 nucleotides agree with TRBD2. J was trimmed by 6 bases and V by 6 bases; bases with no gene match: 13. The CDR3 is 16 amino acids. CDR1 and CDR2 from the germline V gene are MNHEY and SMNVEV (reference sequence). Written as DNA, the CDR3 is TGTGCCAGCAGGCCCCTGGGGACTAGCGGCATTGCCGAGCAGTACGTC. It translates to CASRPLGTSGIAEQYV.

This clonotype was detected only a few times. The genes are TRBV6-6 and TRBJ1-2; tentatively, D is TRBD1 (5 bases). Germline assignment: CDR1 MNHNY and CDR2 SVGAGI (reference sequence). The CDR3 spans 12 residues. Trimming removed 2 bases from V and 8 bases from J, with 9 bases in between. The CDR3 coding sequence is TGTGCCAGCAGTTACGGGGAGGGGGGCTACACCTTC. Amino acids: CASSYGEGGYTF.

This clonotype appeared a few times. This rearrangement joins TRBV25-1 to TRBJ2-3; TRBD2 matches at 7 bases. The CDR3 runs to 16 residues. The J segment lost 0 bases and the V segment lost 4 bases, leaving 7 bases of the junction unmatched. Germline CDR1 MGHDK, CDR2 SYGVNS. Here the CDR3 DNA reads TGTGCCAGCAGTGCACTAGCGCTCCCTAGCACAGATACGCAGTATTTT. Amino acids: CASSALALPSTDTQYF.

The chain joins TRBV20-1 to TRBJ2-7; 7 bases align to TRBD1. The CDR3 spans 13 residues. The V segment lost 3 bases and the J segment 6 bases; nucleotides outside the gene matches: 8. Germline V gene lookup returns CDR1 DFQATT and CDR2 SNEGSKA (reference sequence). CDR3 sequence: CSASNRGPFEQYF. The CDR3 nucleotides read TGCAGTGCTAGTAACAGGGGTCCGTTCGAGCAGTACTTC.

The J gene is TRBJ1-1, the V gene TRBV7-9; tentatively, D is TRBD1 (5 bases). The CDR3 consists of 16 residues. The V gene lost 5 bases and the J gene lost 0 bases, with 16 bases spanning the gap. Germline CDR1 and CDR2: SEHNR and FQNEAQ (reference sequence). For the CDR3, the DNA is TGTGCCAGCAGCACCGACCTTCGACAGATGAACACTGAAGCTTTCTTT. It encodes CASSTDLRQMNTEAFF.

In this sample, this clonotype turned up a few times. The CDR3 DNA is TGCGCCAGCAGCCAAAAGTACCCAGAGACCCAGTACTTC. This gives the protein CASSQKYPETQYF. The chain uses TRBV4-1 and TRBJ2-5; D remains unclear. The CDR3 covers 13 residues. The V and J ends lost 2 bases and 4 bases respectively, with 8 bases between them. The germline V gene encodes CDR1 MGHRA and CDR2 YSYEKL.

This clonotype was detected a few times. V usage is TRBV5-4 and J usage is TRBJ2-7; 7 bases map to TRBD2. Trimming at V came to 4 bases and at J to 2 bases, leaving 15 bases not matched to a gene. The CDR3 runs 17 residues. Germline-derived CDR1 and CDR2 are SGHNT and YYREEE (reference sequence). This chain's CDR3 is CASSAPRETPETYEQYF. Here the CDR3 DNA reads TGTGCCAGCAGCGCACCGCGGGAGACCCCCGAGACCTACGAGCAGTACTTC.

This clonotype was seen repeatedly, ten times or more. The V gene is TRBV4-3, the J gene TRBJ2-7; 12 bases map to TRBD1. This CDR3 has 15 residues. J gave up 5 bases and V 4 bases, and 6 bases lay outside the gene matches. Germline V gene lookup returns CDR1 LGHNA and CDR2 YSLEER. The CDR3 DNA reads TGCGCCAGCAGCCCCGGGACAGGGGGCTGGAACGAGCAGTACTTC. It specifies CASSPGTGGWNEQYF.

This clonotype was counted a few times. V is TRBV9 and J is TRBJ2-5, with TRBD1 as a possible D gene (5 bases). This CDR3 comprises 13 residues. Germline V lookup: CDR1 SGDLS, CDR2 YYNGEE. Deletions cut 3 bases from V and 5 bases from J, with 11 bases between. Here the CDR3 DNA reads TGTGCCAGCAGCGCCCAGGGATGGGAGACCCAGTACTTC. Its protein is CASSAQGWETQYF.

J is TRBJ1-5 and V is TRBV4-2, with TRBD1 as a possible D gene (5 bases). In germline, CDR1 is LGHNA, CDR2 YNFKEQ. V dropped 0 bases and J dropped 5 bases, with 11 bases sitting between them. The length of the CDR3 is 15 residues. CDR3 residues: CASSQDPGPHQPQHF. DNA for the CDR3: TGTGCCAGCAGCCAAGACCCGGGGCCCCATCAGCCCCAGCATTTT.

The chain links TRBV12-3 or TRBV12-4 to TRBJ1-1; D gene ambiguous. The CDR3 totals 11 residues. V dropped 7 bases and J dropped 1 base, with 4 bases sitting between them. The CDR3 nucleotides are TGTGCCAGCATGCGGAACACTGAAGCTTTCTTT. Residues: CASMRNTEAFF.

There are a few counts of this clonotype. The genes are TRBV4-2 and TRBJ2-7; 12 bases are a match to TRBD1. The CDR3 runs to 14 residues. Losses at the gene ends were 5 bases for V and 6 bases for J; bases not matched to a gene: 5. Looked up from germline, CDR1 is LGHNA and CDR2 is YNFKEQ. The CDR3 DNA sequence: TGTGCCAGCAGCACACGGGACAGGGGGCCCGAGCAGTACTTC. It specifies CASSTRDRGPEQYF.

This clonotype was found once. V usage is TRBV4-1 and J usage is TRBJ1-5; 8 nucleotides align to TRBD1. The V segment lost 5 bases and the J segment 0 bases; nucleotides outside the gene matches: 3. Germline loops: CDR1 MGHRA, CDR2 YSYEKL. CDR3 size: 15 residues. As DNA, the CDR3 is TGCGCCAGCAGCGAGACAGGGGTTAGCAATCAGCCCCAGCATTTT. Translating gives CASSETGVSNQPQHF.

This clonotype was picked up many times. CDR3 nucleotide sequence: TGTGCCAGCAGCCCCAGACAGGGGGAGACCCAGTACTTC. This sequence encodes CASSPRQGETQYF. The V and J genes are TRBV7-6 and TRBJ2-5, with 8 bases lining up with TRBD1. V was clipped by 5 bases and J by 5 bases; unmatched bases: 4. Germline assignment: CDR1 SGHVS and CDR2 FNYEAQ. This CDR3 contains 13 residues. Combining the CDR3 with reference TRBV7-6 and TRBJ2-5 gives the whole variable domain GAGVSQSPRYKVTKRGQDVALRCDPISGHVSLYWYRQALGQGPEFLTYFNYEAQQDKSGLPNDRFSAERPEGSISTLTIQRTEQRDSAMYRCASSPRQGETQYFGPGTRLLVL.

The V and J genes are TRBV5-1 and TRBJ2-1, with D perhaps TRBD2 (6 bases). Germline V gene lookup returns CDR1 SGHRS and CDR2 YFSETQ. The CDR3 length is 15 residues. Trimming removed 2 bases from V and 7 bases from J, with 16 bases in between. The CDR3 nucleotides are TGCGCCAGCAGCTTAGGAGGGACGGCTCGAAATGAGCAGTTCTTC. It is translated as CASSLGGTARNEQFF. The full variable domain, in which reference TRBV5-1 and TRBJ2-1 provide the parts outside the CDR3, is KAGVTQTPRYLIKTRGQQVTLSCSPISGHRSVSWYQQTPGQGLQFLFEYFSETQRNKGNFPGRFSGRQFSNSRSEMNVSTLELGDSALYLCASSLGGTARNEQFFGPGTRLTVL.

The J gene is TRBJ2-2, the V gene TRBV5-1; 8 nucleotides align to TRBD2. V lost 3 bases, J lost 6 bases, and 16 bases stayed unmatched. CDR3 length: 18 amino acids. The germline CDR1 and CDR2 sequences are SGHRS and YFSETQ. The CDR3 loop is CASSSTYGLALGAGELFF. For the CDR3, the DNA is TGCGCCAGCAGCTCCACATACGGACTAGCTCTCGGCGCCGGGGAGCTGTTTTTT. The full variable domain, its missing parts supplied by reference TRBV5-1 and TRBJ2-2, is KAGVTQTPRYLIKTRGQQVTLSCSPISGHRSVSWYQQTPGQGLQFLFEYFSETQRNKGNFPGRFSGRQFSNSRSEMNVSTLELGDSALYLCASSSTYGLALGAGELFFGEGSRLTVL.